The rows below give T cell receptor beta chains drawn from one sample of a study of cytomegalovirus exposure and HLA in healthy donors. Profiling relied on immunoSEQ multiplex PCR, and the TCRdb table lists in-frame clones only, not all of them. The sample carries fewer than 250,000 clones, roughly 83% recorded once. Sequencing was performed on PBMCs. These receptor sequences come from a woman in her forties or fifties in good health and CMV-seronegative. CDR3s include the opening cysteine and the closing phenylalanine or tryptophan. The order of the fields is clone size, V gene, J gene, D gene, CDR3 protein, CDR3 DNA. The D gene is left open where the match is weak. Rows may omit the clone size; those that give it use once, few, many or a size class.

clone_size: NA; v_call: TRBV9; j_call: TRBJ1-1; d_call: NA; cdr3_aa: CASSVDAARLNTEAFF; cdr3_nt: TGTGCCAGCAGCGTAGACGCGGCCAGACTGAACACTGAAGCTTTCTTT
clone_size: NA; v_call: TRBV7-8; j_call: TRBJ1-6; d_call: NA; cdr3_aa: CASSLAPLQGNNSPLHF; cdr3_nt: TGTGCCAGCAGCTTAGCACCCCTACAGGGCAATAATTCACCCCTCCACTTT
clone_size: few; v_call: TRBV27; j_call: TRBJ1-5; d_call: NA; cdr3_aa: CASSEGMRGQPQHF; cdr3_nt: TGTGCCAGCAGCGAGGGTATGCGTGGTCAGCCCCAGCATTTT
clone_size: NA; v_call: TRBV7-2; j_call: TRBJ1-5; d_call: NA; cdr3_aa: CASSSQGYSNQPQHF; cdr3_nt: TGTGCCAGCAGCTCACAGGGATATAGCAATCAGCCCCAGCATTTT
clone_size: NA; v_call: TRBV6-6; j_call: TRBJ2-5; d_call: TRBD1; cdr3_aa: CASRGDRDLFSAYF; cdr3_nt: TGTGCCAGCAGGGGCGACAGGGACCTTTTTAGTGCGTACTTC
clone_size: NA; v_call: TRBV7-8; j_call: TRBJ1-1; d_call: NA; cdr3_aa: CASSLPGSATEAFF; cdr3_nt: TGTGCCAGCAGCTTACCGGGATCTGCCACTGAAGCTTTCTTT
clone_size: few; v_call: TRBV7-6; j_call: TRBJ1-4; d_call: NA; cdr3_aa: CASSLSGQGRKKLFF; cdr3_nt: TGTGCCAGCAGCCTTAGCGGGCAGGGTAGGAAAAAACTGTTTTTT
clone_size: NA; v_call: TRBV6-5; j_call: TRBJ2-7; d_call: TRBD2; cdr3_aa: CASSYSRTRSLNEQYF; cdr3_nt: TGTGCCAGCAGTTACTCCCGGACTAGATCTTTAAACGAGCAGTACTTC
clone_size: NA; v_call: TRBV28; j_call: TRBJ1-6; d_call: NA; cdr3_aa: CATLGRPSYNSPLHF; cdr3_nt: TGTGCCACCCTGGGGCGGCCCTCCTATAATTCACCCCTCCACTTT
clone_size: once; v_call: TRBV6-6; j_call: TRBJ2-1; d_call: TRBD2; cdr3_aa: CASSYPSGISYNEQFF; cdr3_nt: TGTGCCAGCAGTTACCCGAGCGGGATCTCCTACAATGAGCAGTTCTTC
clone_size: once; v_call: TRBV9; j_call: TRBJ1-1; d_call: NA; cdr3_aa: CASSVGKPAFF; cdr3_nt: TGTGCCAGCAGCGTCGGGAAACCGGCTTTCTTT
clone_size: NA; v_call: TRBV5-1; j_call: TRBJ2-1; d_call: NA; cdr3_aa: CASSLFSRDNEQFF; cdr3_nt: TGCGCCAGCAGCCTTTTCTCCAGGGATAATGAGCAGTTCTTC
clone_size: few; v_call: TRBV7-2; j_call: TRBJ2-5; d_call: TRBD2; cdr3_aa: CASSLAGTSVQETQYF; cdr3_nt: TGTGCCAGCAGCTTAGCCGGGACTAGTGTGCAAGAGACCCAGTACTTC
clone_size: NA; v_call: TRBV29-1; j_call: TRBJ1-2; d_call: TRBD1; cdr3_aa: CSVLSGQGFYGYTF; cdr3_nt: TGCAGCGTTTTATCGGGACAGGGGTTCTATGGCTACACCTTC
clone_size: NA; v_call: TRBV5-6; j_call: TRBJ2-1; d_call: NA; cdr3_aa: CASSLGASTSYNEQFF; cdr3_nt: TGTGCCAGCAGCTTGGGGGCTTCGACTAGCTACAATGAGCAGTTCTTC
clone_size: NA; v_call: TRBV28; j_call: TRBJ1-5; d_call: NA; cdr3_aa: CASSLRGKNLYSNQPQHF; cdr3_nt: TGTGCCAGCAGCCTCAGGGGCAAGAACCTCTATAGCAATCAGCCCCAGCATTTT
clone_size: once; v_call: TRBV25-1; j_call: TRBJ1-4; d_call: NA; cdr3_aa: CASSSRVYEKLFF; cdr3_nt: TGTGCCAGCAGTTCCAGGGTCTATGAAAAACTGTTTTTT
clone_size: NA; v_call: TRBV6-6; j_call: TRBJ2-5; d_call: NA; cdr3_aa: CASKRGQELGLQTQYF; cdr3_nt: TGTGCCAGCAAGCGGGGACAGGAACTAGGACTGCAGACCCAGTACTTC
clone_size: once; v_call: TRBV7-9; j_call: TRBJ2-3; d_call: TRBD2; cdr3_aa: CASSPQGLAGPTDTQYF; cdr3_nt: TGTGCCAGCAGCCCACAGGGACTAGCGGGACCCACAGATACGCAGTATTTT
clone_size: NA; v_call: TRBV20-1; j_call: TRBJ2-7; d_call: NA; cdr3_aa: CSARNYEQYF; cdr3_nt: TGCAGTGCCAGAAACTACGAGCAGTACTTC
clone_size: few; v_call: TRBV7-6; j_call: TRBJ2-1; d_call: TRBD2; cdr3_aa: CASSTIKSGGAKHEQFF; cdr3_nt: TGTGCCAGCAGCACGATTAAGAGCGGGGGGGCGAAACATGAGCAGTTCTTC
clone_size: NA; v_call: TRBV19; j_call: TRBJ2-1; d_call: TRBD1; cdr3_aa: CASSSGTGVLGEQFF; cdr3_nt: TGTGCCAGTAGTTCCGGGACAGGGGTCCTCGGTGAGCAGTTCTTC
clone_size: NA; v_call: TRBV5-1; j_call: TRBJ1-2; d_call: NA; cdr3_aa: CASSPEGQGHYGYTF; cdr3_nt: TGCGCCAGCAGCCCGGAGGGGCAGGGACACTATGGCTACACCTTC
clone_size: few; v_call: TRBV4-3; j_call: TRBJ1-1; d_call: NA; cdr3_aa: CASSHIRGEAFF; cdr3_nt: TGCGCCAGCAGCCACATTCGAGGTGAAGCTTTCTTT
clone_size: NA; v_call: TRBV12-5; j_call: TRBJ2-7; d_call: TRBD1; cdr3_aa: CASGLGTGGHEQYF; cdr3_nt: TGTGCTAGTGGTTTGGGGACAGGGGGCCACGAGCAGTACTTC
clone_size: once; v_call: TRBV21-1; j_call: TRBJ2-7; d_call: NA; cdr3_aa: CASSILTSGSLKAYEQYF; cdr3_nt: TGTGCCAGCAGCATATTGACTAGCGGGAGTTTAAAGGCCTACGAGCAGTACTTC
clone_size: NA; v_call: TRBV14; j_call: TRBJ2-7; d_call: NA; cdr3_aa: CASSQADIYEQYF; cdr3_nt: TGTGCCAGCAGCCAGGCCGACATCTACGAGCAGTACTTC
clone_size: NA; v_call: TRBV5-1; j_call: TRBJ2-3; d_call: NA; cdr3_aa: CASSFTRQGGDTQYF; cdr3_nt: TGCGCCAGCAGCTTTACTCGACAGGGAGGAGATACGCAGTATTTT
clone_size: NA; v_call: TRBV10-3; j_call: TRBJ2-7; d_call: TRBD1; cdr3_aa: CAISKQGRHEQYF; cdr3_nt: TGTGCCATATCAAAACAGGGGCGGCACGAGCAGTACTTC
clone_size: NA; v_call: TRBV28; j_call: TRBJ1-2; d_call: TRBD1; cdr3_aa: CASRPQTGGGYGYTF; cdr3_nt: TGTGCCAGCAGACCCCAGACAGGGGGCGGGTATGGCTACACCTTC
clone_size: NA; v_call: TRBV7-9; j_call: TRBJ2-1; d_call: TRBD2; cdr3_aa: CASSASGGAYEQFF; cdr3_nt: TGTGCCAGCAGCGCTAGCGGGGGGGCTTATGAGCAGTTCTTC
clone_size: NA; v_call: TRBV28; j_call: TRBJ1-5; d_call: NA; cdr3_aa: CASSSPGGQPQHF; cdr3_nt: TGTGCCAGCAGTTCCCCGGGTGGTCAGCCCCAGCATTTT
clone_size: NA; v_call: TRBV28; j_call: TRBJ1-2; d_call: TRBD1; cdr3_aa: CASSLGGQDVLYGYTF; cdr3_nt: TGTGCCAGCAGCTTGGGGGGACAGGACGTACTCTATGGCTACACCTTC
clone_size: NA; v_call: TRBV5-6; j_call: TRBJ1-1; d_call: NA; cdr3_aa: CASSLPRSGNTEAFF; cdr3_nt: TGTGCCAGCAGCTTGCCGAGGTCGGGGAACACTGAAGCTTTCTTT
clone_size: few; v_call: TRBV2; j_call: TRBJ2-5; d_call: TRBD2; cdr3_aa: CASSFSGLQYF; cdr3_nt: TGTGCCAGCAGTTTTAGCGGGTTGCAGTACTTC
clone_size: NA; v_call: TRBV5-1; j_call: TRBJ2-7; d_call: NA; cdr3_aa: CASRYRLSSYEQYF; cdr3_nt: TGCGCCAGCAGATACCGTCTGAGCTCCTACGAGCAGTACTTC
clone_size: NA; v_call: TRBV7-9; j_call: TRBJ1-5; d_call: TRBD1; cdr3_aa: CASSSGVGTGRNQPQHF; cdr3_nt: TGTGCCAGCAGCTCTGGGGTAGGGACAGGACGCAATCAGCCCCAGCATTTT
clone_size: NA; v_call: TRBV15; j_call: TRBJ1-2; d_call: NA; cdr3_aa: CATSRDRRVSPMSGYTF; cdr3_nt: TGTGCCACCAGCAGAGATAGGAGGGTATCCCCTATGAGCGGCTACACCTTC
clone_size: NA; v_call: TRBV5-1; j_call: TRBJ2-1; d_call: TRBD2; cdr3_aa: CASSAAGLAGIDEQFF; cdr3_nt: TGCGCCAGCAGCGCGGCCGGGCTAGCGGGAATCGATGAGCAGTTCTTC
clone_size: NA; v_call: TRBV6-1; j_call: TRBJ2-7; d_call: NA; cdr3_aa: CASSQYEQYF; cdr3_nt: TGTGCCAGCAGTCAATACGAGCAGTACTTC
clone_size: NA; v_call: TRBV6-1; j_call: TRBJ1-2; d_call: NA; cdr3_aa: CASSEPGSLNYGYTF; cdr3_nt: TGTGCCAGCAGTGAACCCGGTTCCCTCAACTATGGCTACACCTTC
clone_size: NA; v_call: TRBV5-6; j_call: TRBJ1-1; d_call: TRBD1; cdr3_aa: CASSLARGRAFF; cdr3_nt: TGTGCCAGCAGCTTGGCCAGGGGGAGGGCTTTCTTT
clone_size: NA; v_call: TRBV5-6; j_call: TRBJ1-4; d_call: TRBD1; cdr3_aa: CASSLTGTGTEKLFF; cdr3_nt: TGTGCCAGCAGCTTGACCGGGACAGGGACTGAAAAACTGTTTTTT
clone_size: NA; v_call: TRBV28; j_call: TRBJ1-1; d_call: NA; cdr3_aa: CASKRGSTEAFF; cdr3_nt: TGTGCCAGCAAGCGGGGGAGCACTGAAGCTTTCTTT
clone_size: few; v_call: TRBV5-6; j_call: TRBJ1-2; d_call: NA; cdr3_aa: CASSLGGPYTF; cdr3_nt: TGTGCCAGCAGCTTGGGAGGGCCCTACACCTTC
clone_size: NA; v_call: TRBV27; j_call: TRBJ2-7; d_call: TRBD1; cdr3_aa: CASSSPGTGVNEQYF; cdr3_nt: TGTGCCAGCAGTTCCCCCGGGACAGGGGTCAACGAGCAGTACTTC
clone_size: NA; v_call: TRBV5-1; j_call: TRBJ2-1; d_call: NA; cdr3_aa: CASSLAPGSYNEQFF; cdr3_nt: TGCGCCAGCAGCTTGGCCCCAGGGTCGTACAATGAGCAGTTCTTC
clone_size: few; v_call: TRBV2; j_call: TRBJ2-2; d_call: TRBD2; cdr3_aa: CASSVSGRAGELFF; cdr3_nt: TGTGCCAGCAGTGTTAGCGGGAGGGCCGGGGAGCTGTTTTTT
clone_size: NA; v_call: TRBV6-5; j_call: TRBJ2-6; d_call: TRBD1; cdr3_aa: CASSSQGAWANVLTF; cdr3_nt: TGTGCCAGCAGTTCCCAGGGGGCCTGGGCCAACGTCCTGACTTTC
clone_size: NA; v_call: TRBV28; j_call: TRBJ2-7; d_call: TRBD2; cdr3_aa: CASSLPPGLAGTRSGQYF; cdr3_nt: TGTGCCAGCAGTTTACCCCCGGGACTAGCGGGAACTCGGTCCGGGCAGTACTTC